The 3 T cell receptor beta chains listed next were all sequenced from one sample in a study of CD8+ T cells in alopecia areata. Extracted RNA was reverse transcribed, and the resulting cDNA served as sequencing template. Some clones are missing from TCRdb's copy, which holds only in-frame ones; the method was immunoSEQ multiplex PCR. The sample gives 95,000 to 110,000 clones, more than 75% of which show up once; around 10% is in the top ten. This sample's treatment: oral pan-JAK inhibitor, 5-10 mg twice daily. The specimen comprised CD8+ T cells sorted from blood, sampled around week 30, from a patient treated with tofacitinib. The receptors were gathered from a human donor with alopecia areata.

This clone was recorded once. The chain links TRBV30 to TRBJ2-1; D gene ambiguous. CDR1 is GTSNPN and CDR2 is SVGIG in the germline V gene (reference sequence). This CDR3 contains 13 residues. Trimming shortened V by 0 bases and J by 6 bases, and 9 bases separated the two germline ends. The CDR3 sequence is CAWSVVGINEQFF. The CDR3 nucleotides read TGTGCCTGGAGTGTAGTAGGGATCAATGAGCAGTTCTTC.

The chain combines TRBV6-5 with TRBJ2-7, with 7 bases identical to TRBD1. CDR3 length: 12 amino acids. J gave up 6 bases and V 5 bases, and 4 bases lay outside the gene matches. Per germline, CDR1 MNHEY and CDR2 SVGAGI. CDR3: CASSITGAEQYF. Here the CDR3 DNA reads TGTGCCAGCAGTATTACAGGGGCCGAGCAGTACTTC.

The rearrangement links TRBV29-1 to TRBJ2-2, with TRBD1 matching over 7 bases. V gave up 2 bases and J gave up 1 base; unmatched junction bases: 4. Germline assignment: CDR1 SQVTM and CDR2 ANQGSEA. The CDR3 contains 15 residues. The CDR3 coding sequence is TGCAGCGTTGAATCGGGACAGTTGAACACCGGGGAGCTGTTTTTT. Translation gives CSVESGQLNTGELFF.